This TCR beta chain was captured in a study of lymphopenia after photon versus proton radiotherapy. A remark on this clone: As yet, its antigen is unknown.

TCRdb's table, derived via immunoSEQ multiplex PCR, lists solely in-frame clones and lacks some. The sample lists 35,000 to 40,000 clones, about 84% occurring once. Study outcomes and limitations: After lymphocyte nadir, photon-treated repertoires showed oligoclonal expansion, especially CD8+ Temra. Post-nadir TCR diversity decline inversely tracked overall survival among those who died. Photon-treated patients lost naive T cells and TCR diversity; proton-treated stayed stable. Authors raise, but do not show, better survival with proton therapy.

V gave up 5 bases and J gave up 2 bases, with 22 bases separating them. The CDR3 sequence is 17 residues long. Germline V gene data show CDR1 as SGHTA and CDR2 as FQGNSA. The clonotype was recovered from a man aged 50-59 years with gastric cancer. J is TRBJ2-7 and V is TRBV7-2, with D perhaps given as TRBD1 or TRBD2 (5 bases each). The sequenced sample was peripheral blood, obtained from a patient treated with photon-based radiotherapy. CDR3 DNA sequence: TGTGCCAGCAGCCCCCGGAGGTTTGGGGGTGAGACCTACGAGCAGTACTTC. It yields the protein CASSPRRFGGETYEQYF.